This TCR beta chain was recovered during a study of blood T cell repertoires in COVID-19. Study context: Spain, Italy and the United States supplied samples that represented acute and convalescent COVID-19. Sample material is recorded as cDNA or gDNA derived from T cells, B-cell-depleted T cells, or PBMCs.

As handled by the study authors: Cell counts per sample came from amplifying reference gene primers. Assay: immunoSEQ multiplex PCR; the TCRdb copy retains only in-frame clones and omits some. The V and J calls and the clone size are those of that table, but D and trimming were determined from the DNA. This table has under 100,000 clones, roughly nine tenths appearing once. The sequence came from a middle-aged man with acute or convalescent COVID-19. The specimen sequenced was peripheral blood.

The CDR3 coding sequence is TGTGCCAGCAGTTTCGGGGACTACGAGCAGTACTTC. Translating it yields CASSFGDYEQYF. The chain uses TRBV5-5 and TRBJ2-7; a weak D match, TRBD2 (5 bases). Germline V gene sequence: CDR1 SGHKS, CDR2 YYEKEE (reference sequence). The CDR3 spans 12 residues. The germline V and J ends were trimmed by 5 bases and 3 bases, with 9 bases remaining between them.